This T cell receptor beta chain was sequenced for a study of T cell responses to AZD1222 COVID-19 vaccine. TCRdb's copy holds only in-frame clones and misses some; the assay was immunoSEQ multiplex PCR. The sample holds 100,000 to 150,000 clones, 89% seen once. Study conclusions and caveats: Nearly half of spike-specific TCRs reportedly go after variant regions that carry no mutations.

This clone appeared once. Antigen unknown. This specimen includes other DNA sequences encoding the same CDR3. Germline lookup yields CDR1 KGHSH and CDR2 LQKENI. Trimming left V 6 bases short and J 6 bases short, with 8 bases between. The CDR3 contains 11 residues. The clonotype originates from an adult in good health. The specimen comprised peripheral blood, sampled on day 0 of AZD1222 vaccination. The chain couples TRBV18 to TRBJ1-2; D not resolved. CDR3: CASSPGNGYTF. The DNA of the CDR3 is TGTGCCAGCTCCCCGGGGAATGGCTACACCTTC. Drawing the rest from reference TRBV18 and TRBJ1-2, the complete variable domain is NAGVMQNPRHLVRRRGQEARLRCSPMKGHSHVYWYRQLPEEGLKFMVYLQKENIIDESGMPKERFSAEFPKEGPSILRIQQVVRGDSAAYFCASSPGNGYTFGSGTRLTVV.